The 3 T cell receptor beta chains presented below share a single source sample, sequenced in a study of blood T cells in healthy people across ages (dated by TCRdb to between 2015 and 2017). Libraries were constructed by 5' RACE. The run used an Illumina HiSeq 2500. The second PCR ran for about 6 to 12 cycles and used a J-beta primer mix along with a sample-barcoded 5' primer. In TCRdb, the public reads were trimmed at Q25 with fastp and aligned with MiXCR, with productive beta chains retained. Rows with a matching CDR3 protein are joined into one entry that keeps the most common DNA and genes. The sample yields about 730,000 distinct CDR3 sequences; roughly 45% were counted once. The leading ten clones occupy 20% of the sample. Input material: blood. The receptors originated from a woman between 55 and 75 years old in good health.

CDR3 loop: CSARDSTNEKLFF. The CDR3 DNA sequence: TGCAGTGCTAGAGATTCAACTAATGAAAAACTGTTTTTT. V usage is TRBV20-1 and J usage is TRBJ1-4, with unresolved D. V lost 0 bases and J lost 0, with 2 bases in between. Germline lookup yields CDR1 DFQATT and CDR2 SNEGSKA (reference sequence). This CDR3 comprises 13 residues.

This chain links TRBV10-2 with TRBJ2-1, with 8 positions matching TRBD2. This CDR3 region has 17 residues. V lost 6 bases to trimming and J lost 3 bases; unmatched junction nucleotides: 13. Per germline, CDR1 WSHSY and CDR2 SAAADI. Here the CDR3 reads CASRSPPRGGLYNEQFF. The CDR3 bases are TGCGCCAGCAGATCCCCCCCCCGGGGGGGCCTCTACAATGAGCAGTTCTTC.

J is TRBJ2-1 and V is TRBV2; possibly TRBD1 or TRBD2 for D (6 bases each). Germline CDR1 and CDR2: SNHLY and FYNNEI. The ends were cut back, 4 bases at V and 5 bases at J, with 15 bases in the middle. CDR3 length: 15 amino acids. CDR3 nucleotide sequence: TGTGCCAGCAGTGCGGACAGCGGGTCACACAATGAGCAGTTCTTC. Translating it yields CASSADSGSHNEQFF.